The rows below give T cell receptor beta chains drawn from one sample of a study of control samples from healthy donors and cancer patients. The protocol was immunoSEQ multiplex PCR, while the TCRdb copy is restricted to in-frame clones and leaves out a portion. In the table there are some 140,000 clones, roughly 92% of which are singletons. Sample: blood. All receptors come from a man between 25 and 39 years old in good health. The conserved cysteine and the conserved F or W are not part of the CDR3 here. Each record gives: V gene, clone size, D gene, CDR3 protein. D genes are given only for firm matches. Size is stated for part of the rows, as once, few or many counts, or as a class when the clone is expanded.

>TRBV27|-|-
ASSLGLGRYEQY
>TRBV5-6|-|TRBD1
ASSGRDRGTKLF
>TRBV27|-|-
ASKRLEGMGNQPQH
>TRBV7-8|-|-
ASSPWTIPGEKLF
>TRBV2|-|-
ASSEAGFGELF
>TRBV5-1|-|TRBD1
ASSLGQGGREQY
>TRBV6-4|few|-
ASSDGGSGTEAF
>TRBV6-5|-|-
ASSYKAVSNQPQH
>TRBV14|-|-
ASSQFPGAGTEAF
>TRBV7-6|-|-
ASSLVFGIIQETQY
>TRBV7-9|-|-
ASSETRGNTEAF
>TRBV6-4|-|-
ASSAAANNEQF
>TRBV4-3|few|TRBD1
ARGQGASYEQY
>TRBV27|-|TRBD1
ASRSNRGAGEKLF
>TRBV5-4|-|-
ASSFNHEQY
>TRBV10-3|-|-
AISLGQNSGNTIY
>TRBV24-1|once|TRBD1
ATSDFSGDRDGYT
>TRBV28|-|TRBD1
ASRRRQGAPKLNEQF
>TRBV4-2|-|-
ASSQSPTSLNEQY
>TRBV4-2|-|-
ASSQEISIYGTDTQY
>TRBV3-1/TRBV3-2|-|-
ASSQQHSSGNTIY
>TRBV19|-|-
ASKQYNYGYT
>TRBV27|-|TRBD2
ASSLGWGGTGELF
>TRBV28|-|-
ASSTGGVSGANVLT